This TCR beta chain was profiled in a study of blood T cell repertoires in COVID-19. Study-level information: In each case, the material was cDNA or gDNA derived from T cells, B-cell-depleted T cells, or PBMCs.

Profiled with immunoSEQ multiplex PCR; TCRdb holds only in-frame clones, not every one. The sample includes over 200,000 clones, about 90% of them seen just once. The V and J ends lost 6 bases and 2 bases, in that order; junction bases with no gene match: 14. Germline CDR1 and CDR2: MDHEN and SYDVKM. The CDR3 is 19 residues long. V and J are TRBV28 and TRBJ1-5; 12 bases align to TRBD1. The clonotype was recovered from a man aged 30 to 45 who had recovered from COVID-19. Sample: PBMCs or T cells enriched from blood (not recorded which). The CDR3 region has the DNA TGTGCCAGCAGGATCCCCCGGGACAGGGGGCTTTTGGGCAATCAGCCCCAGCATTTT. Amino acid sequence: CASRIPRDRGLLGNQPQHF.